Each of the 10 T cell receptor beta chains below was sequenced from the same sample in a study of cytomegalovirus exposure and HLA in healthy donors. PCR primers comprised 60 Vbeta and 13 Jbeta primers. Assay used: immunoSEQ multiplex PCR; TCRdb lists only in-frame clones, some missing. The sample holds around 150,000 clones; 65% to 70% are singletons and the top ten take about 9.4%. Sequencing input: PBMCs. The source of these receptors is a man aged 25 to 45 in good health and CMV-seropositive.

This rearrangement joins TRBV6-1 to TRBJ1-5; possibly TRBD1 for D (6 bases). Trimming removed 11 bases at V and 5 bases at J, with 19 bases between. Germline-derived CDR1 and CDR2 are MNHNS and SASEGT. CDR3 size: 14 residues. The DNA of the CDR3 is TGTGCCGGAGCACGACTACAGGGTGATCAGCCCCAGCATTTT. Translation gives CAGARLQGDQPQHF.

The rearrangement links TRBV27 to TRBJ2-5; D is possibly TRBD2 (5 bases). The tail of the sequence fits TRBJ2-7 better, so the J call may be wrong. The CDR3 covers 14 residues. Germline V gene sequence: CDR1 MNHEY, CDR2 SMNVEV (reference sequence). This chain's CDR3 is CASSLRLALYEQYF. The CDR3 bases are TGTGCCAGCAGTTTGCGTCTAGCCTTATACGAGCAGTACTTC.

This clone has a handful of counts. An end of the junction does not agree with germline; a read error may underlie this. The V gene is TRBV4-1, the J gene TRBJ1-2; D gene uncertain. The germline gives CDR1 MGHRA, CDR2 YSYEKL. This CDR3 region has 12 residues. The CDR3 spells CASSAPILGYTF. Written as DNA, the CDR3 is TGTGCCAGCAGCGCCCCGATACTTGGCTACACCTTC.

J is TRBJ2-1 and V is TRBV10-1; perhaps TRBD1 as D (6 bases). CDR1 WNHNN and CDR2 SYGVQD come from the germline V gene (reference sequence). The CDR3 spans 16 residues. V lost 6 bases and J 0 bases, leaving 15 bases between the germline ends. CDR3 protein: CASSPGTPSSYNEQFF. The CDR3 region has the DNA TGCGCCAGCAGCCCCGGGACACCCAGCTCCTACAATGAGCAGTTCTTC.

This clone was detected only a few times. The rearrangement links TRBV11-2 to TRBJ2-1; 7 bases are a match to TRBD1. V was pared by 3 bases and J by 7 bases, with 6 bases of the junction left unmatched. The CDR3 is 14 amino acids. The germline CDR1 and CDR2 sequences are SGHAT and FQNNGV. The chain's CDR3 is CASSFEGALNEQFF. In nucleotides, the CDR3 is TGTGCCAGCAGCTTCGAGGGGGCGTTGAATGAGCAGTTCTTC.

V usage is TRBV11-3 and J usage is TRBJ2-3; 8 bases align to TRBD1. Per the germline V gene, CDR1 is SGHNT and CDR2 is YENEEA. The CDR3 contains 17 residues. Unmatched junction bases numbered 13, after V lost 4 bases and J lost 4 bases. In nucleotides, the CDR3 is TGTGCCAGCAGCTCATCCGGACAGGGTACTTACTCAGATACGCAGTATTTT. Encoded protein: CASSSSGQGTYSDTQYF.

The chain employs TRBV30 and TRBJ2-7, with 14 bases identical to TRBD2. Germline V gives CDR1 GTSNPN, CDR2 SVGIG (reference sequence). This CDR3 has 16 amino acids. J was trimmed by 2 bases and V by 4 bases; bases with no gene match: 7. CDR3 region: CAWIGLAGGRTYEQYF. Here the CDR3 DNA reads TGTGCCTGGATCGGACTAGCGGGAGGACGAACCTACGAGCAGTACTTC.

This chain links TRBV6-5 with TRBJ2-7; 7 positions match TRBD2. The CDR3 length is 14 residues. V lost 5 bases to trimming and J lost 0 bases; unmatched junction nucleotides: 4. Germline V CDR1 and CDR2: MNHEY, SVGAGI. CDR3 sequence: CASSDKRDSYEQYF. The CDR3 DNA sequence: TGTGCCAGCAGTGACAAGCGGGACTCCTACGAGCAGTACTTC.

The chain links TRBV25-1 to TRBJ1-4; a weak D match, TRBD1 (5 bases). Germline V CDR1 and CDR2: MGHDK, SYGVNS. CDR3 length: 15 amino acids. V was trimmed by 2 bases and J by 8 bases, leaving 15 bases between them. This CDR3 is CASSEGGGGGEKLFF. The CDR3, as DNA: TGTGCCAGCAGTGAAGGTGGCGGGGGTGGAGAAAAACTGTTTTTT.

This chain links TRBV27 with TRBJ2-7; possibly TRBD1 for D (5 bases). The CDR3 covers 12 residues. The germline V gene has CDR1 MNHEY and CDR2 SMNVEV (reference sequence). Trimming shortened V by 5 bases and J by 5 bases, and 10 bases separated the two germline ends. The DNA of the CDR3 is TGTGCCAGCAGTCTTACAGGTAACGAGCAGTACTTC. It yields the protein CASSLTGNEQYF.